This T cell receptor (beta chain) was recovered during a study of metastatic and nonmetastatic thyroid tumors. In the study overall: The authors compared repertoires across blood and tumor or nodule tissue from malignant and benign thyroid patients.

Original processing notes: Across clinicopathological groups, CDR3 differences served as the basis for building a distant-metastasis classifier for papillary thyroid cancer. MiXCR reprocessed the PCR reads for TCRdb. In this record, the V and J calls reflect TCRdb's handling and not the investigators' own analysis. The data show about 20,000 clones, around 11% seen once. This clone appeared many times. No antigen is known for it. Distinct nucleotide sequences in the sample also encode this CDR3. Overall study results and limits: Compared with benign nodules, malignant thyroid tumors were reported to have significantly higher TCR beta diversity in both blood and tumor.

Germline V lookup: CDR1 DFQATT, CDR2 SNEGSKA (reference sequence). Trimming cost V 0 bases and J 0 bases; bases outside gene matches: 2. CDR3 length equals 15 residues. None of the patients had undergone any treatment ahead of thyroid surgery. The rearrangement uses TRBV20-1 and TRBJ2-1; 7 bases line up with TRBD2. The TCR was taken from a female donor with papillary thyroid cancer or a benign thyroid nodule (not recorded which). Some clones in this sample may be carry-over from other donors' samples. Sample: blood. CDR3 sequence (DNA): TGCAGTGCTAGAGACGGCGGGAGCTCCTACAATGAGCAGTTCTTC. Translated, it gives CSARDGGSSYNEQFF.